The 15 T cell receptor beta chains given below trace back to one sample, sequenced in a study of tumor and adjacent non-tumor tissue in lung cancer. A modified ARM-PCR protocol with three rounds of nested PCR amplified TCRbeta. MiXCR was run by TCRdb on the multiplex PCR reads, yielding one entry per CDR3 protein. The sample carries over 110,000 distinct CDR3 sequences, around 66% recorded once. RNA was extracted from bulk tissue without any cell sorting. The sequencing input was lung tumor tissue. The source of these receptors is a man aged 55 to 70 with small cell lung cancer.

Notes on this clonotype: One base away lies a much larger clone, so this may be a sequencing read error. This chain uses TRBV20-1 with TRBJ2-1; TRBD2 matches at 11 bases. The V gene's germline CDR1 is DFQATT and CDR2 SNEGSKA (reference sequence). After removal of 1 base from V and 6 bases from J, the junction contained 5 bases not matched to a gene. The CDR3 runs to 15 residues. Here the CDR3 DNA reads TGCAGTGCTAGAGGGGCTAGCGGGAGGTCCAATGAGCAGTTCTTC. It codes for CSARGASGRSNEQFF.

This clonotype appeared a single time. The V call is TRBV29-1, the J call TRBJ1-1; perhaps TRBD1 as D (5 bases). The V gene's germline CDR1 is SQVTM and CDR2 ANQGSEA. V shed 6 bases and J shed 10 bases, with 21 bases lying between them. The CDR3 runs 13 residues. The CDR3 reads CSVSSGIDEPAFF. As DNA, the CDR3 is TGCAGCGTCTCTTCAGGGATTGACGAGCCAGCTTTCTTT. Together with reference TRBV29-1 and TRBJ1-1, the CDR3 gives the full variable domain: SAVISQKPSRDICQRGTSLTIQCQVDSQVTMMFWYRQQPGQSLTLIATANQGSEATYESGFVIDKFPISRPNLTFSTLTVSNMSPEDSSIYLCSVSSGIDEPAFFGQGTRLTVV.

The V call is TRBV6-5, the J call TRBJ2-2; D possibly matches TRBD1 or TRBD2 (5 bases each). V lost 8 bases to trimming and J lost 6 bases, with 19 bases between them. Germline CDR1 is MNHEY and CDR2 is SVGAGI. The CDR3 length is 15 residues. Here the CDR3 DNA reads TGTGCCAGCTGTCGAGGTCCAGGGAGTCCCGGGGAGCTGTTTTTT. This translates into CASCRGPGSPGELFF.

Details on this clonotype: No conserved phenylalanine or tryptophan ends this CDR3, so it is likely a read error. The rearrangement links TRBV4-2 to TRBJ2-3, with TRBD2 matching 13 bases. Germline CDR1 LGHNA, CDR2 YNFKEQ. The CDR3 is made up of 18 amino acids. Trimming at V came to 6 bases and at J to 2 bases, leaving 11 bases not matched to a gene. CDR3 in amino acids: CASSQRTSGSPHTDTQYY. The CDR3 region has the DNA TGTGCCAGCAGTCAACGGACTAGCGGGAGTCCCCACACAGATACGCAGTATTAT.

With regard to this clonotype: One base away lies a much larger clone, so this may be a sequencing read error. The V and J genes are TRBV20-1 and TRBJ2-3; 8 nucleotides line up with TRBD2. The CDR3 sequence is 13 residues long. CDR1 and CDR2 (germline): DFQATT, SNEGSKA (reference sequence). This CDR3 reads CSGQRETTETQYF. The DNA of the CDR3 is TGCAGTGGGCAGCGGGAGACGACAGAAACGCAGTATTTT.

The chain employs TRBV20-1 and TRBJ2-7, with D uncertain. The CDR3 consists of 13 residues. V was shortened by 2 bases and J by 2 bases, with 10 bases between the two germline ends. The germline V gene encodes CDR1 DFQATT and CDR2 SNEGSKA (reference sequence). The CDR3 spells CSARLWGTYEQYV. CDR3 bases: TGCAGTGCTAGACTGTGGGGAACCTACGAGCAGTACGTC.

Details on this clonotype: A much larger clone differs from this one at a single base, so this may be a read error. This sequence joins TRBV29-1 and TRBJ2-3; possibly TRBD2 for D (6 bases). Germline V gives CDR1 SQVTM, CDR2 ANQGSEA. This CDR3 has 12 amino acids. V was trimmed by 8 bases and J by 3 bases, leaving 12 bases between them. The CDR3 is CSKPGDTDTQYF. The CDR3 DNA reads TGCAGCAAACCGGGAGATACAGATACGCAGTATTTT.

Concerning this clonotype: This may be a read error: a much more frequent sequence differs by one nucleotide. The CDR3 does not end in the conserved phenylalanine or tryptophan, so this is likely a read error. The V gene is TRBV5-1, the J gene TRBJ2-7, with D perhaps matching TRBD1 (5 bases). CDR1 is SGHRS and CDR2 is YFSETQ in the germline V gene. Trimming took off 4 bases at V and 6 bases at J, with 14 bases between the two ends. This CDR3 region has 13 residues. For the CDR3, the DNA is TGCGCCAGCAGCCTGGATAGGGGCGTCGAGCAGTACTAC. Translating it yields CASSLDRGVEQYY.

This sequence joins TRBV6-5 and TRBJ1-6, with D perhaps TRBD1 (6 bases). The CDR3 spans 17 residues. Germline lookup yields CDR1 MNHEY and CDR2 SVGAGI. V lost 9 bases, J lost 7 bases, and 25 bases lay in between. This CDR3 reads CASYSPLGGPWNSPLHF. Written as DNA, the CDR3 is TGTGCCAGTTACTCACCGCTAGGGGGGCCTTGGAATTCACCCCTCCACTTT.

This chain uses TRBV20-1 with TRBJ1-2; no firm D call. From germline, CDR1 is DFQATT and CDR2 SNEGSKA (reference sequence). CDR3 size: 14 residues. The V end lost 6 bases, the J end lost 10 bases, and 24 bases lay between the germline ends. As DNA, the CDR3 is TGCAGTGCGACCTTTGAGGAGCGGGTAGATGACTACACCTTC. It translates to CSATFEERVDDYTF.

Comment on this clonotype: Without the conserved terminal phenylalanine or tryptophan, this CDR3 likely stems from a read error. The DNA of the CDR3 is TGTGCCAGCAGTTACTCGAGTGCAGGAGCGGGAGGTGTCGCAAACTACGAGCAGTACTCC. Encoded protein: CASSYSSAGAGGVANYEQYS. The chain links TRBV6-5 to TRBJ2-7; 9 bases map to TRBD2. Per the germline V gene, CDR1 is MNHEY and CDR2 is SVGAGI. Trimming at V came to 0 bases and at J to 3 bases, leaving 18 bases not matched to a gene. The CDR3 has 20 amino acids.

The V gene is TRBV11-1, the J gene TRBJ2-3; 7 bases are shared with TRBD1. This CDR3 has 16 amino acids. Per germline, CDR1 SGHAT and CDR2 FQDESV (reference sequence). The junction had 7 bases not matched to a gene; V was cut back by 3 bases and J by 1 base. The DNA for the CDR3 is TGTGCCAGCAGCTTGACAGGGATAGGATGCACAGATACGCAGTATTTT. The encoded protein is CASSLTGIGCTDTQYF. The whole variable domain, filled in from reference TRBV11-1 and TRBJ2-3, reads EAEVAQSPRYKITEKSQAVAFWCDPISGHATLYWYRQILGQGPELLVQFQDESVVDDSQLPKDRFSAERLKGVDSTLKIQPAELGDSAMYLCASSLTGIGCTDTQYFGPGTRLTVL.

Comment on this clonotype: Mismatch with germline at one junction end may stem from a read error. The V gene is TRBV20-1, the J gene TRBJ2-1; 11 bases align to TRBD2. The CDR3 spans 18 residues. Germline CDR1 reads DFQATT; CDR2 reads SNEGSKA (reference sequence). The CDR3 nucleotides are TGCAGTGCTAGGGGAAGACTAGCGGGACCCCGCTCCTACAATGAGCAGCTCTTC. Encoded protein: CSARGRLAGPRSYNEQLF.

Details on this clonotype: Given a much more abundant clone one base away, this may be a read error. The chain couples TRBV6-5 to TRBJ2-1, with a possible D match to TRBD2 (6 bases). CDR3 length: 16 amino acids. Germline CDR1 reads MNHEY; CDR2 reads SVGAGI. CDR3 residues: CANSYGAGSSYNEQFF. The CDR3 DNA is TGTGCCAACAGTTACGGGGCGGGAAGCTCCTACAATGAGCAGTTCTTC.

Details on this clonotype: A much larger clone differs from this one at a single base, so this may be a read error. V is TRBV28 and J is TRBJ2-5; 7 nucleotides line up with TRBD2. The length of the CDR3 is 17 residues. The V segment lost 5 bases and the J segment 3 bases; nucleotides outside the gene matches: 15. Per germline, CDR1 MDHEN and CDR2 SYDVKM. CDR3 sequence: CASSVWSGMGGKETQYF. CDR3 DNA: TGTGCCAGCAGTGTTTGGTCAGGCATGGGGGGGAAAGAGACCCAGTACTTC.